The TCR beta chain described here comes from a study of T cell responses to AZD1222 COVID-19 vaccine. Notes on this clone: Its antigen is unknown.

Germline CDR1 is SEHNR and CDR2 is FQNEAQ (reference sequence). V lost 5 bases and J lost 4, with 18 bases in between. This CDR3 contains 16 residues. Study-level points and caveats: Breadth and depth of Spike-specific TCRs rose after two AZD1222 doses.

Assay used: immunoSEQ multiplex PCR; TCRdb lists only in-frame clones, some missing. The data show approximately 150,000 clones, less than 95% seen once. The origin of this receptor is an adult in good health. The sample consisted of peripheral blood, taken on day 0 of AZD1222 vaccination. V and J are TRBV7-9 and TRBJ2-1; no clear D gene. The CDR3 bases are TGTGCCAGCAGCCAATACATCGGTTTCGGATACAATGAGCAGTTCTTC. Protein sequence: CASSQYIGFGYNEQFF. The full variable domain, rest sourced from reference TRBV7-9 and TRBJ2-1, is DTGVSQNPRHKITKRGQNVTFRCDPISEHNRLYWYRQTLGQGPEFLTYFQNEAQLEKSRLLSDRFSAERPKGSFSTLEIQRTEQGDSAMYLCASSQYIGFGYNEQFFGPGTRLTVL.